One and the same sample provided the 21 T cell receptor beta chains below, sequenced in a study of T cell responses to AZD1222 COVID-19 vaccine (dated by TCRdb to the early 2020s). This sample's time point label indicates: about 28 days (+/-7) after the second vaccine dose. Libraries came from the immunoSEQ multiplex PCR assay. This immuneACCESS table, as held by TCRdb, lists in-frame sequences with V and J called but not all clones. Of the missing ones, under half trace to an unresolved V gene in checked studies; the others have no known cause. For this sample there are about 120,000 clones; about 86% appear just once. The ten top clones hold approximately 15% of the sample. The starting material was peripheral blood, obtained 28 days after the second AZD1222 dose. The receptors were sampled from an adult who received the AZD1222 COVID-19 vaccine.

The chain links TRBV20-1 to TRBJ2-1; D is undetermined. Trimming pared 3 bases from V and 0 bases from J, leaving 9 bases between. Germline V gene data show CDR1 as DFQATT and CDR2 as SNEGSKA (reference sequence). There are 14 residues in the CDR3. CDR3 nucleotides: TGCAGTGCTAGTCGCGGTAGCTCCTACAATGAGCAGTTCTTC. This translates into CSASRGSSYNEQFF.

The genes are TRBV5-1 and TRBJ2-2; 7 bases match TRBD2. With V trimmed by 1 base and J by 5 bases, 14 bases remained unmatched. Germline-derived CDR1 and CDR2 are SGHRS and YFSETQ. The CDR3 spans 18 residues. DNA of the CDR3: TGCGCCAGCAGCTTGCGCTCTGGGTCGTCCGGGGGGACCGGGGAGCTGTTTTTT. Its translation is CASSLRSGSSGGTGELFF. Based on the CDR3 plus reference TRBV5-1 and TRBJ2-2, the full variable domain is KAGVTQTPRYLIKTRGQQVTLSCSPISGHRSVSWYQQTPGQGLQFLFEYFSETQRNKGNFPGRFSGRQFSNSRSEMNVSTLELGDSALYLCASSLRSGSSGGTGELFFGEGSRLTVL.

V is TRBV11-2 and J is TRBJ1-1; no firm D call. Trimming cost V 5 bases and J 0 bases, with 13 bases left between them. Looked up from germline, CDR1 is SGHAT and CDR2 is FQNNGV. CDR3 length: 15 residues. CDR3 loop: CASSPPGLMNTEAFF. CDR3 nucleotide sequence: TGTGCCAGCAGCCCCCCCGGGCTAATGAACACTGAAGCTTTCTTT.

The J gene is TRBJ2-7, the V gene TRBV7-3; 8 bases agree with TRBD1. V shed 2 bases, J shed 2 bases, and the junction held 5 bases outside the gene matches. The V gene's germline CDR1 is SGHTA and CDR2 FQGTGA. This CDR3 comprises 15 residues. As DNA, the CDR3 is TGTGCCAGCAGCTTAGCCGACAGGGGACCCTACGAGCAGTACTTC. This translates into CASSLADRGPYEQYF.

In this sample, this clone turned up once. The chain joins TRBV2 to TRBJ2-2, with 8 nucleotides matching TRBD2. This CDR3 spans 15 amino acids. With V trimmed by 2 bases and J by 7 bases, 6 bases remained unmatched. Looked up from germline, CDR1 is SNHLY and CDR2 is FYNNEI. CDR3 protein: CASSERPSGLGELFF. CDR3 coding DNA: TGTGCCAGCAGTGAACGGCCTAGCGGGCTCGGGGAGCTGTTTTTT.

This clone was seen a single time. The chain carries TRBV20-1 and TRBJ2-1, with TRBD2 matching over 12 bases. Germline V gene lookup returns CDR1 DFQATT and CDR2 SNEGSKA (reference sequence). Trimming took 3 bases from V and 4 from J; bases not matched to a gene: 7. The CDR3 is 16 residues long. The CDR3 sequence: CSASLGLAGRYNEQFF. The CDR3 DNA follows: TGCAGTGCTAGTCTCGGACTAGCGGGACGGTACAATGAGCAGTTCTTC.

CDR3: CASSWGQGDEKLFF. The CDR3 nucleotides are TGCGCCAGCAGCTGGGGACAGGGTGACGAAAAACTGTTTTTT. The chain joins TRBV5-1 to TRBJ1-4; TRBD1 matches at 9 bases. CDR1 is SGHRS and CDR2 is YFSETQ in the germline V gene. CDR3 length equals 14 residues. Trimming cost V 3 bases and J 8 bases; bases outside gene matches: 5.

The V gene is TRBV2, the J gene TRBJ1-1; 7 nucleotides line up with TRBD1. In germline, CDR1 is SNHLY, CDR2 FYNNEI. The CDR3 consists of 13 residues. After removal of 9 bases from V and 2 bases from J, the junction contained 6 bases not matched to a gene. The CDR3 loop is CASSTGSNTEAFF. CDR3 nucleotide sequence: TGTGCCAGTTCGACAGGGAGCAACACTGAAGCTTTCTTT.

The genes are TRBV6-2 or TRBV6-3 and TRBJ1-5, with 12 bases that match TRBD1. Germline CDR1 and CDR2: MNHEY and SVGEGT. The CDR3 has 19 residues. Germline trimming cut 2 bases from V and 4 bases from J; bases unmatched to any gene: 12. In DNA, the CDR3 is TGTGCCAGCAGTTACCATACGGGACAGGGGGCATACGGTAATCAGCCCCAGCATTTT. Translating it yields CASSYHTGQGAYGNQPQHF.

The chain combines TRBV9 with TRBJ1-3, with no clear D. Trimming pared 4 bases from V and 4 bases from J, leaving 12 bases between. The CDR3 length is 14 residues. CDR1 and CDR2 from the germline V gene are SGDLS and YYNGEE. The CDR3 loop is CASSTADYGNTIYF. CDR3 bases: TGTGCCAGCAGCACGGCCGATTACGGAAACACCATATATTTT.

The chain has TRBV9 and TRBJ1-1; 7 bases line up with TRBD1. The junction had 19 bases not matched to a gene; V was cut back by 2 bases and J by 6 bases. Germline CDR1 and CDR2: SGDLS and YYNGEE. CDR3 length: 18 amino acids. The CDR3 is CASSVDIQPGQLVAEAFF. The DNA of the CDR3 is TGTGCCAGCAGCGTGGACATACAACCGGGACAGCTTGTCGCTGAAGCTTTCTTT.

V usage is TRBV6-5 and J usage is TRBJ2-7; 9 bases match TRBD1. V trimming: 6 bases; J trimming: 0 bases; junction bases outside the gene matches: 6. From germline, CDR1 is MNHEY and CDR2 SVGAGI. The CDR3 has 15 amino acids. This chain's CDR3 is CASSRDRANSYEQYF. The CDR3 DNA reads as TGTGCCAGCAGCAGGGACAGGGCAAACTCCTACGAGCAGTACTTC.

The chain recombines TRBV15 with TRBJ1-1; 9 nucleotides match TRBD1. The CDR3 covers 14 residues. The germline V gene has CDR1 LNHNV and CDR2 YYDKDF (reference sequence). Trimming removed 0 bases from V and 10 bases from J; junction bases left unmatched: 6. The CDR3 DNA reads TGTGCCACCAGCAGAGAAGGTACAGGGGGCCCAGCTTTCTTT. Translation: CATSREGTGGPAFF.

The chain couples TRBV28 to TRBJ1-5; a possible D gene is TRBD1 (5 bases). The CDR3 runs 15 residues. Per germline, CDR1 MDHEN and CDR2 SYDVKM. Trimming removed 8 bases from V and 2 bases from J, with 16 bases in between. CDR3 bases: TGTGCCAGCTTGGGACGGAATTCAGGCAATCAGCCCCAGCATTTT. Its protein product is CASLGRNSGNQPQHF.

The chain is built from TRBV18 and TRBJ1-6, with D uncertain. Germline lookup yields CDR1 KGHSH and CDR2 LQKENI. V lost 3 bases to trimming and J lost 9 bases, with 9 bases between them. The CDR3 has 13 amino acids. The CDR3 reads CASSPDLSSPLHF. CDR3 DNA sequence: TGTGCCAGCTCACCGGACCTAAGTTCACCCCTCCACTTT.

This clone was picked up one time. The genes are TRBV5-1 and TRBJ2-5, with D possibly TRBD2 on 6 matching bases. Germline CDR1 reads SGHRS; CDR2 reads YFSETQ. Trimming left V 0 bases short and J 4 bases short, with 10 bases between. There are 14 residues in the CDR3. CDR3 loop: CASSLGRDGETQYF. The CDR3 nucleotides read TGCGCCAGCAGCTTGGGGAGGGACGGAGAGACCCAGTACTTC.

The chain combines TRBV18 with TRBJ1-4, with a tentative D call TRBD1 (6 bases). The CDR3 covers 16 residues. The germline V gene has CDR1 KGHSH and CDR2 LQKENI. V gave up 3 bases and J gave up 7 bases, with 18 bases separating them. CDR3 region: CASSPVGPGVSEKLFF. The CDR3 DNA reads TGTGCCAGCTCACCTGTGGGCCCAGGGGTTAGTGAAAAACTGTTTTTT. The full variable domain, in which reference TRBV18 and TRBJ1-4 provide the parts outside the CDR3, is NAGVMQNPRHLVRRRGQEARLRCSPMKGHSHVYWYRQLPEEGLKFMVYLQKENIIDESGMPKERFSAEFPKEGPSILRIQQVVRGDSAAYFCASSPVGPGVSEKLFFGSGTQLSVL.

V and J are TRBV2 and TRBJ2-4; D unclear. Trimming removed 4 bases from V and 3 bases from J, with 7 bases in between. This CDR3 is 13 amino acids long. Germline V gene lookup returns CDR1 SNHLY and CDR2 FYNNEI. CDR3 sequence: CASSVENKNIQYF. As DNA, the CDR3 is TGTGCCAGCAGTGTAGAAAACAAAAACATTCAGTACTTC.

This clone was detected once. V usage is TRBV28 and J usage is TRBJ2-7; 10 bases map to TRBD1. J was trimmed by 4 bases and V by 6 bases; bases with no gene match: 9. The CDR3 runs to 15 residues. Per germline, CDR1 MDHEN and CDR2 SYDVKM. CDR3 amino acids: CASSRTGGSGYEQYF. DNA for the CDR3: TGTGCCAGCAGCAGGACAGGGGGTAGTGGGTACGAGCAGTACTTC.

In nucleotides, the CDR3 is TGTGCCAGCAGACAGAATGGGGACAGTGGGGAGCTGTTTTTT. It is translated as CASRQNGDSGELFF. The chain combines TRBV9 with TRBJ2-2; 7 bases fit TRBD1. Trimming took 5 bases from V and 8 from J; bases not matched to a gene: 9. CDR3 length: 14 amino acids. Germline loops: CDR1 SGDLS, CDR2 YYNGEE.

This clone showed up just once. The chain combines TRBV27 with TRBJ1-1, with a weak D call TRBD1 (5 bases). CDR3 size: 13 residues. Trimming stripped 5 bases from V and 4 bases from J, with 11 bases between. Germline lookup yields CDR1 MNHEY and CDR2 SMNVEV (reference sequence). This CDR3 is CASSLARGTEAFF. For the CDR3, the DNA is TGTGCCAGCAGTCTAGCGAGGGGCACTGAAGCTTTCTTT.